This TCR beta chain was documented in a study of T cells in Graves' hyperthyroidism and ophthalmopathy (dated 2019 in TCRdb). In the study overall: Peripheral blood was collected at initial diagnosis, before any treatment. To identify distinguishing TCR V-J signatures, a discovery cohort of roughly 100 patients was used, comprising 43 with Graves' ophthalmopathy and some 57 with stable Graves' hyperthyroidism. Prospective prediction of ophthalmopathy was tested in an independent validation cohort of 18 to 20 hyperthyroidism patients and 17 patients who later progressed to ophthalmopathy. The roughly 90 discovery patients were divided at random into training and test sets in a 7:3 ratio. In addition, the study compared T-cell repertoires in thyroid tissue and in blood from several Graves' hyperthyroidism patients. Once sampling was done, hyperthyroidism patients were given methimazole at a starting dose of 30 mg daily, whereas ophthalmopathy patients were given high-dose intravenous methylprednisolone. TCR Vbeta CDR3 sequencing of 135 peripheral blood samples (roughly 43 ophthalmopathy, 75 to 85 hyperthyroidism and some 17 progressor patients) is reported in the paper.

Including cysteine and phenylalanine, the CDR3 has 15 amino acids. Only the CDR3 DNA is retained, 45 bases long and in frame from the first base. V ends up 6 bases short and J 7 bases short, with an unmatched junction base count of 7. The paper as a whole reports these results and caveats: In validation, progression to ophthalmopathy was predicted by the model with 65% to 71% sensitivity and 72.22% specificity, a median of approximately 7.1 months before onset. No statistical method was used to set the sample size in advance, and investigators knew the group allocation. In cross-validation, a model built on a 13 V-J signature told ophthalmopathy apart from stable hyperthyroidism with approximately 90% sensitivity and approximately 81% specificity, and in testing the same model reached 80%/75%. Blood samples also contained most of the expanded thyroid clonotypes (frequency above 0.001), which suggests that blood repertoires may reflect thyroid immune responses.

This clonotype was seen ten or more times. Its antigen remains undetermined. No clone much larger than this one lies a single base away; base qualities are absent. A patient counted as having stable Graves' hyperthyroidism if no progression to ophthalmopathy occurred over 18 months of follow-up. Hyperthyroidism patients were newly diagnosed, had a disease duration of under 2 months, and were aged 18 to 65 years. The study excluded patients with uncontrolled infections, other autoimmune diseases, pregnancy or lactation. Diagnoses were established on the basis of clinical symptoms, serum thyroxine and TRAb, thyroid ultrasound, and orbital computed tomography. PBMCs were isolated from 8 to 10 ml of fresh peripheral blood by Ficoll-Paque density gradient centrifugation. Trizol reagent was used to extract total RNA, and RNA quality was then checked on an Agilent 2100 Bioanalyzer. The TCR beta CDR3 regions were amplified from the RNA transcripts. The first round of RT-PCR for the TCR CDR3 was performed with the HTBI primer set and the Qiagen OneStep RT-PCR kit. Libraries were constructed in a second round of multiplex PCR, after which size selection and purification were performed. Libraries were sequenced paired-end with 100 bp reads on an Illumina HiSeq2000. Under the source paper's analysis protocol: SOAPnuke was used to process the raw data, with reads discarded if the reads contained adapters or uncalled bases, had a mean Phred below 15, or lacked an exact constant-primer or identifier match. High-quality paired reads were merged using COPE v1.2.5, and each unique nucleotide sequence was defined as a clonotype. Clonotypes were aligned to IMGT TRBV, TRBD and TRBJ reference segments using MiTCR v1.1. Analysis was restricted to V-J combinations with a frequency above 0.0001, which covered roughly 99% of repertoires. The TCS score was defined as F50 (clonal expansion) divided by E x V (chaos), with BLOSUM62-based TCRdist calculated between CDR3 peptides within each V-J. Welch's t-statistics and random forest reduced 500 to 550 V-J features to about 13, which were used in a naive Bayes classifier (R e1071). TCRdb reprocessed the public reads (quality trimming at Q25 with fastp, clone calling with MiXCR) and kept in-frame beta chains. Duplicate CDR3 protein sequences are folded into a single record with the most common DNA and genes. The V and J calls reflect TCRdb's pipeline rather than the authors' work. The sample table shows 600,000 to 750,000 distinct CDR3 sequences, and around a sixth are seen once. The biggest ten clones account for around a sixth of the sample.

The sequencing sample was made of blood. The chain couples TRBV12-3 or TRBV12-4 to TRBJ2-1, with 12 middle bases fitting TRBD2. The sequence came from a man between 50 and 59 years old with Graves' hyperthyroidism. The bases are TGTGCCAGCAGCTCCCTAGCGGGAGGGGGGAATGAGCAGTTCTTC. Translation gives CASSSLAGGGNEQFF.